Listed below are T cell receptor beta chains from one sample, sequenced in a study of a mutant IDH1 vaccine in newly diagnosed glioma. TCRdb keeps only in-frame clones here, not all; method: immunoSEQ multiplex PCR. The data hold tens of thousands of clones, with 80% to 90% observed a single time. The sequencing here drew on PBMCs, taken from a glioma patient treated with radiotherapy, temozolomide or both. These receptors were collected from a woman aged 45-65 years with glioma. Both conserved end residues are part of each CDR3. A D gene is named only where the DNA matches it firmly. The size of a clone is reported for some rows only, either as once, few or many, or as a class for expanded clones.

J gene,D gene,clone size,V gene,CDR3 length,CDR3 protein,CDR3 DNA
TRBJ2-7,NA,NA,TRBV19,13,CASSPGLSYEQYF,TGTGCCAGTAGCCCGGGACTCTCCTACGAGCAGTACTTC
TRBJ1-3,NA,once,TRBV5-1,14,CASSQDSWGNTIYF,TGCGCCAGCAGCCAGGACAGTTGGGGAAACACCATATATTTT
TRBJ1-4,TRBD1,NA,TRBV5-1,15,CASSLRRGRGEKLFF,TGCGCCAGCAGCCTCCGGAGGGGGCGAGGTGAAAAACTGTTTTTT
TRBJ2-3,NA,NA,TRBV6-6,16,CASSPQGRRDTDTQYF,TGTGCCAGCAGTCCTCAAGGCAGGAGAGATACAGATACGCAGTATTTT
TRBJ1-5,NA,NA,TRBV10-3,13,CAISESSDQPQHF,TGTGCCATCAGTGAGTCTTCCGATCAGCCCCAGCATTTT
TRBJ1-1,NA,NA,TRBV18,13,CASSPGLSTEAFF,TGTGCCAGCTCACCTGGACTGAGCACTGAAGCTTTCTTT
TRBJ1-5,NA,few,TRBV10-3,15,CAISESGGSNQPQHF,TGTGCCATCAGTGAGTCGGGGGGAAGCAATCAGCCCCAGCATTTT
TRBJ2-5,NA,once,TRBV5-4,14,CASSSPGQGETQYF,TGTGCCAGCAGCTCACCGGGACAAGGAGAGACCCAGTACTTC
TRBJ2-7,NA,NA,TRBV4-1,16,CASSPLNQGLSYEQYF,TGCGCCAGCAGCCCCCTGAACCAGGGGCTGTCCTACGAGCAGTACTTC
TRBJ2-2,TRBD1,NA,TRBV28,15,CASSSPGTGAGELFF,TGTGCCAGCAGTTCTCCCGGGACAGGGGCCGGGGAGCTGTTTTTT
TRBJ2-1,TRBD2,NA,TRBV5-1,15,CASSLGAGAKNEQFF,TGCGCCAGCAGCTTGGGAGCGGGGGCGAAGAATGAGCAGTTCTTC
TRBJ1-4,NA,once,TRBV18,16,CASSPTTAAIDEKLFF,TGTGCCAGCTCACCCACGACAGCCGCGATAGATGAAAAACTGTTTTTT
TRBJ1-5,NA,NA,TRBV28,13,CASSLGPNQPQHF,TGTGCCAGCAGCCTAGGGCCCAATCAGCCCCAGCATTTT
TRBJ1-5,NA,NA,TRBV30,12,CAWSGERTPQHF,TGTGCCTGGAGCGGGGAGAGAACGCCCCAGCATTTT
TRBJ2-7,NA,NA,TRBV7-9,15,CASSKDDQGFGKQYF,TGTGCCAGCAGCAAGGACGACCAAGGGTTTGGCAAGCAGTACTTC
TRBJ1-1,NA,once,TRBV2,16,CATSLRVTSPLTEAFF,TGTGCCACTTCGCTTCGGGTTACCAGCCCGCTGACTGAAGCTTTCTTT
TRBJ2-5,NA,NA,TRBV19,16,CASSSPSGRRSETQYF,TGTGCCAGTAGTTCTCCCTCGGGCAGGAGGTCGGAGACCCAGTACTTC
TRBJ2-3,NA,NA,TRBV5-1,14,CASNRAGDTDTQYF,TGCGCCAGTAACCGGGCAGGGGACACAGATACGCAGTATTTT
TRBJ1-3,NA,NA,TRBV7-8,14,CASSPTIIPNTIYF,TGTGCCAGCAGCCCAACGATAATACCAAACACCATATATTTT
TRBJ1-2,TRBD1,NA,TRBV9,16,CASSVATAEQGEGYTF,TGTGCCAGCAGCGTAGCTACCGCAGAACAGGGGGAAGGCTACACCTTC
TRBJ2-5,TRBD2,once,TRBV7-2,15,CASSRSGGAGETQYF,TGTGCCAGCAGCCGTAGCGGGGGGGCGGGGGAGACCCAGTACTTC
TRBJ1-2,TRBD1,NA,TRBV19,13,CASSGQGGYGYTF,TGTGCCAGTAGTGGACAGGGGGGCTATGGCTACACCTTC
TRBJ1-1,NA,once,TRBV4-3,13,CASSQDGQTEAFF,TGCGCCAGCAGCCAAGACGGACAGACTGAAGCTTTCTTT
TRBJ1-1,NA,NA,TRBV5-1,13,CASSYKGNTEAFF,TGCGCCAGCAGCTATAAAGGGAACACTGAAGCTTTCTTT
TRBJ1-1,TRBD1,NA,TRBV5-1,15,CASSWTGTGGTEAFF,TGCGCCAGCAGCTGGACCGGGACAGGGGGGACTGAAGCTTTCTTT
TRBJ1-4,NA,NA,TRBV13,13,CASTSGRNEKLFF,TGTGCCAGCACCAGCGGGAGGAATGAAAAACTGTTTTTT
TRBJ1-2,NA,NA,TRBV5-1,14,CASSLGGAAYGYTF,TGCGCCAGCAGCTTAGGGGGGGCTGCCTATGGCTACACCTTC
TRBJ2-6,TRBD1,once,TRBV4-1,19,CASSQPTHDRAAGANVLTF,TGCGCCAGCAGCCAACCGACTCACGACAGGGCCGCTGGGGCCAACGTCCTGACTTTC
TRBJ1-2,TRBD1,NA,TRBV6-6,15,CASSALSTGSYGYTF,TGTGCCAGCAGTGCCCTTTCGACAGGGAGTTATGGCTACACCTTC
TRBJ1-3,NA,few,TRBV10-1,17,CASSEGQADISGNTIYF,TGCGCCAGCAGTGAGGGGCAGGCGGATATATCTGGAAACACCATATATTTT
TRBJ2-2,TRBD2,NA,TRBV2,16,CASSNSGGENTGELFF,TGTGCCAGCAGTAATAGCGGGGGGGAGAACACCGGGGAGCTGTTTTTT
TRBJ1-2,TRBD1,NA,TRBV7-9,14,CASSPTGGADGYTF,TGTGCCAGCAGCCCCACAGGGGGCGCAGATGGCTACACCTTC
TRBJ1-4,NA,NA,TRBV10-2,15,CASSEPGTGGGKLFF,TGCGCCAGCAGTGAGCCAGGAACGGGAGGGGGGAAACTGTTTTTT
TRBJ2-3,NA,NA,TRBV27,15,CASSLSGAQTDTQYF,TGTGCCAGCAGTTTATCAGGGGCGCAGACAGATACGCAGTATTTT
TRBJ1-4,TRBD1,NA,TRBV5-4,15,CASSGQGRRDEKLFF,TGTGCCAGCAGCGGACAGGGAAGGAGGGATGAAAAACTGTTTTTT